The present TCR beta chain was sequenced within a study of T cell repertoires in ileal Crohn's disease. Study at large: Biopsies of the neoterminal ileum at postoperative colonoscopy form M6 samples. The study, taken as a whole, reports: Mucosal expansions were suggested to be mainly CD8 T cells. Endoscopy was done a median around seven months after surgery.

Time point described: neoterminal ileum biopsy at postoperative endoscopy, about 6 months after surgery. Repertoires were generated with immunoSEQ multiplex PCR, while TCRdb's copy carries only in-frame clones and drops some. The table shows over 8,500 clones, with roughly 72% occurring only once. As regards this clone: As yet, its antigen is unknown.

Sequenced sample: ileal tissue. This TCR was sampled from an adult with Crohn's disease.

In DNA form, the CDR3 reads TGTGCCAGCAGTCCCTCCGGGACAGGGAGAGAGACCCAGTACTTC. This translates into CASSPSGTGRETQYF. The genes are TRBV6-4 and TRBJ2-5, with 9 bases identical to TRBD1. The trim removed 5 bases at V and 4 bases at J, leaving 8 bases unmatched. The CDR3 length is 15 residues. Germline V gene data show CDR1 as MRHNA and CDR2 as SNTAGT.